The clone carrying this TCR beta chain was detected only a few times. Per the original data handling: Amplification of reference gene primers was used by the study to estimate nucleated cell counts. Repertoires were generated with immunoSEQ multiplex PCR, while TCRdb's copy carries only in-frame clones and drops some. V and J calls and clone size are given by that table; D and trimming were obtained from the DNA. Here the sample spans roughly 100,000 clones, about four fifths being singletons. This entry belongs to a study of blood T cell repertoires in COVID-19. Study details: Both acute and convalescent COVID-19 samples were obtained from the United States, Italy and Spain. PBMCs, B-cell-depleted T cells, or T cells provided the cDNA or gDNA that made up the material.

The V end was cut by 6 bases, the J end by 6 bases, with 6 bases between. CDR3 length equals 12 residues. CDR1 and CDR2 from the germline V gene are MNHNY and SVGAGI (reference sequence). The rearrangement links TRBV6-6 to TRBJ1-6, with D perhaps TRBD1 (5 bases). The specimen was peripheral blood. This receptor was identified in a woman aged 65 to 85 with acute or convalescent COVID-19. The CDR3 protein is CASRDSNSPLHF. The CDR3 coding sequence is TGTGCCAGCAGAGACAGTAATTCACCCCTCCACTTT.